This TCR beta chain was sequenced for a study of blood T cell repertoires in COVID-19. Study-level background: Some COVID-19 samples were acute and others convalescent; all came from the United States, Italy and Spain. T cells, B-cell-depleted T cells, or PBMCs supplied cDNA or gDNA.

The germline V and J ends were trimmed by 3 bases and 10 bases, with 12 bases remaining between them. CDR1 is MDHEN, CDR2 SYDVKM, per germline. The CDR3 has 12 amino acids. TCRdb's copy holds only in-frame clones and misses some; the assay was immunoSEQ multiplex PCR. The data show 45,000 to 65,000 clones, roughly 79% seen once. This clone was counted between two and nine times. The chain employs TRBV28 and TRBJ1-1, with D tentatively TRBD1 (5 bases). What was sequenced was peripheral blood. The receptor was isolated from a woman aged 60-75 years with acute or convalescent COVID-19. CDR3 sequence reads: CASSFGSGGAFF. For the CDR3, the DNA is TGTGCCAGCAGTTTCGGGAGTGGGGGAGCTTTCTTT.